The present T cell receptor (beta chain) was sequenced within a study of T-cell memory formation after mild COVID-19. Study context: TCR clusters showed largely donor specificity. Study-wide results and caveats: CD4+ clones that contracted lay mainly in CM and EM; CD8+ ones lay in EMRA.

TCR alpha and TCR beta cDNA libraries carrying sample barcodes and UMIs came from 5'RACE with constant-segment primers. TCRdb independently ran MiXCR on the 5' RACE reads; one entry per CDR3 protein. The sample carries roughly 200,000 distinct CDR3 sequences, about 21% recorded once. This clonotype was detected a few times. Its cognate antigen is unknown. V was trimmed by 5 bases and J by 1 base, leaving 20 bases between them. The germline V gene encodes CDR1 SQVTM and CDR2 ANQGSEA. The CDR3 is 16 amino acids. The rearrangement links TRBV29-1 to TRBJ1-2; tentative D call: TRBD1 (5 bases). Material: PBMCs or a T cell subset sorted from them (not recorded which). The sequence came from an adult woman who had mild COVID-19 (a few samples of this study predate the infection). Cell type and time point are not known. The CDR3: CSVLLTQSGINYGYTF. CDR3 nucleotide sequence: TGCAGCGTTCTCCTAACTCAGTCAGGGATTAACTATGGCTACACCTTC.